Sequencing of this T cell receptor (beta chain) was carried out in a study of vaccination and CD4 T cells after COVID-19. The treatment is: approximately 10-day PBMC culture with coronavirus spike peptide pools or control peptides (ViraFEST assay). This clonotype occurred a few times. Its antigen is as yet unknown. The Oncomine TCR Beta short-read assay generated sequence data from the DNA of cultured CD4+ T cells. From CD4+ T cells that had been cultured, genomic DNA was extracted. TCRdb re-derived calls from the PCR reads in MiXCR, one entry per CDR3 protein. The data show 15,000 to 20,000 distinct CDR3 sequences, around 50% seen once. The clonotype originates from a human donor who had recovered from COVID-19. This specimen was CD4+ T cells from blood, cultured in vitro, taken before SARS-CoV-2 vaccination.

CDR3 residues: CASSMGLGRYEQYF. DNA of the CDR3: TGTGCCAGTAGTATGGGGTTAGGTCGCTACGAGCAGTACTTC. The gene calls are TRBV19 and TRBJ2-7; D unclear. The CDR3 has 14 residues. The germline CDR1 and CDR2 sequences are LNHDA and SQIVND (reference sequence). The germline V and J ends were trimmed by 3 bases and 3 bases, with 12 bases remaining between them.